The T cell receptor beta chain described here comes from a study of identical twins. General study points: Without tracking the same donors, conclusions rested on cross-sectional statistical analysis. Insertions were fewer in abundant cord blood beta clonotypes, whereas memory repertoires showed none of this pattern.

This CDR3 spans 17 amino acids. J lost 2 bases, V lost 4 bases, and 9 bases had no gene match. From germline, CDR1 is ENHRY and CDR2 SYGVKD. A template switching step contributed a universal primer site, while unique molecular identifiers were present in the cDNA. One entry per CDR3 protein results from TCRdb running MiXCR on the 5' RACE reads. This sample yields hundreds of thousands of distinct CDR3 sequences, of which around 6.1% are seen a single time; 1.5% to 2% belongs to the top ten. This clonotype was observed many times. Its antigen is undetermined. Sequenced input: naive T cells sorted from blood. The genes are TRBV10-3 and TRBJ2-3; 10 positions match TRBD2. The receptor was isolated from a young man in good health. Here the CDR3 reads CAISGGTSDTITDTQYF. CDR3 nucleotides: TGTGCCATCAGTGGGGGGACTAGCGACACCATCACAGATACGCAGTATTTT.